This entry describes one T cell receptor (beta chain). Its antigen has not been determined. Base-call qualities are not available, and no considerably larger clone is one nucleotide away. In this study, focal radiation therapy paired with CTLA-4 blockade (ipilimumab) was tested in patients who had chemo-refractory metastatic non-small-cell lung cancer. This record belongs to a study of radiotherapy plus CTLA-4 blockade in lung cancer (dated by TCRdb to the late 2010s). The study in broad terms: Objective responses occurred in about 20% of enrolled patients, and over 30% achieved disease control.

Results and caveats for the whole study, not just this receptor: Early dynamic changes in blood T cell clones, together with increased serum interferon-beta after radiation, were reported as the strongest predictors of response. After treatment with radiotherapy and ipilimumab, TCR clones that came from tumors expanded in the peripheral blood.

Library method: the immunoSEQ multiplex PCR assay. Sourced from immuneACCESS, this table was stored by TCRdb with only in-frame sequences that have V and J called. A share of the clones is absent; for the studies checked, an unresolved V gene accounts for under half, and the remainder has no known explanation. This sample has 75,000 to 100,000 clones in its table, and almost 90% of those were observed once. The top ten clones comprise 4.5% to 5% of the sample. The CDR1 and CDR2 encoded by the germline V gene are SGHTA and FQGNSA. From its cysteine to its phenylalanine, the CDR3 spans 15 amino acids. Only the CDR3 DNA is retained, 45 bases long and in frame from the first base. The trim is 5 bases for V and 0 bases for J, with a gap of 11 bases between the germline ends.

The sequence is built from TRBV7-2 and TRBJ1-3, with an unclear D gene assignment. Sequencing used peripheral blood, obtained from a patient treated with radiotherapy plus ipilimumab. This clonotype was sampled from a human donor with non-small cell lung cancer that progressed on radiotherapy plus ipilimumab. The CDR3 protein: CASSQDGSSGNTIYF. The sequenced DNA is TGTGCCAGCAGCCAAGACGGAAGCTCTGGAAACACCATATATTTT.